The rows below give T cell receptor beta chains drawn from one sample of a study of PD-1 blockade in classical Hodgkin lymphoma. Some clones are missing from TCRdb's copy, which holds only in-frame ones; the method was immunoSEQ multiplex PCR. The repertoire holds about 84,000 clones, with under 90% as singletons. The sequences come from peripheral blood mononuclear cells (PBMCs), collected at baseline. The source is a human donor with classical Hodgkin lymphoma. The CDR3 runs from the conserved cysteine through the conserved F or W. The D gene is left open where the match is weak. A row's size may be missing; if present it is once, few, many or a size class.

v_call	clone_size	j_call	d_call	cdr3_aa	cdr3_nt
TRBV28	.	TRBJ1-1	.	CASSLTNQRLNTEAFF	TGTGCCAGCAGTTTAACCAACCAGCGTTTGAACACTGAAGCTTTCTTT
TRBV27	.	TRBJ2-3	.	CASSSGWPDTQYF	TGTGCCAGCAGTTCAGGCTGGCCAGATACGCAGTATTTT
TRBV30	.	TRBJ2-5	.	CAWSTGPGETQYF	TGTGCCTGGAGTACCGGGCCCGGAGAGACCCAGTACTTC
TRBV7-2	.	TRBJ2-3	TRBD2	CASSFSRDYTDTQYF	TGTGCCAGCAGCTTTTCCCGGGACTACACAGATACGCAGTATTTT
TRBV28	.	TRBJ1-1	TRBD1	CASSLGTGRLGAFF	TGTGCCAGCTCACTCGGGACAGGGCGTCTCGGAGCTTTCTTT
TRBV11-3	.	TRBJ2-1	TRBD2	CASSLGLAENNEQFF	TGTGCCAGCAGCTTAGGACTAGCGGAAAACAATGAGCAGTTCTTC
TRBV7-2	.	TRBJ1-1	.	CASSRLPGSNTEAFF	TGTGCCAGCAGCCGACTGCCAGGGTCTAACACTGAAGCTTTCTTT
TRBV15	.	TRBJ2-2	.	CATSRTLTGPDTGELFF	TGTGCCACCAGCAGAACCCTGACAGGCCCGGACACCGGGGAGCTGTTTTTT
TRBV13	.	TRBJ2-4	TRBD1	CASSSYGTDGAKNIQYF	TGTGCCAGCAGCTCTTACGGGACAGACGGAGCCAAAAACATTCAGTACTTC
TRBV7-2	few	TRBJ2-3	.	CASSLGADTQYF	TGTGCCAGCAGCTTAGGGGCAGATACGCAGTATTTT
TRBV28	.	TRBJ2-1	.	CASSSGFNEQFF	TGTGCCAGCAGTTCAGGATTCAATGAGCAGTTCTTC
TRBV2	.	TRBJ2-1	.	CASSVRDDHLF	TGTGCCAGCAGCGTCCGGGACGATCACCTCTTC
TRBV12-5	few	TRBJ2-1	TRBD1	CASGLAIGTGDNEQFF	TGTGCTAGTGGTTTGGCAATCGGGACAGGGGACAATGAGCAGTTCTTC
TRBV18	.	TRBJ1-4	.	CASSPGSGGEKLFF	TGTGCCAGCTCACCAGGATCGGGGGGGGAAAAACTGTTTTTT
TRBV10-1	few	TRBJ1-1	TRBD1	CASSPDRVNTEAFF	TGCGCCAGCAGTCCCGACAGGGTTAACACTGAAGCTTTCTTT
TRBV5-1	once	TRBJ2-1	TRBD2	CASTSGTSNNEQFF	TGCGCCAGTACCTCCGGGACTAGTAACAATGAGCAGTTCTTC
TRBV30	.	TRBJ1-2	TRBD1	CAWSVLLGDSYGYTF	TGTGCCTGGAGTGTATTGTTGGGGGACAGCTATGGCTACACCTTC
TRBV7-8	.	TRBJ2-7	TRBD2	CASSLATSGIYEQYF	TGTGCCAGCAGCTTAGCCACTAGCGGGATCTACGAGCAGTACTTC
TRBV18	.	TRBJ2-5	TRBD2	CASSPTSGGMGETQYF	TGTGCCAGCTCACCCACTAGCGGGGGAATGGGAGAGACCCAGTACTTC
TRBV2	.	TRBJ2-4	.	CASRRGPGIAKNIQYF	TGTGCCAGCCGCCGTGGGCCCGGTATAGCCAAAAACATTCAGTACTTC
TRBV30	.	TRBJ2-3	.	CAWSLGGVKGDTQYF	TGTGCCTGGAGTTTGGGGGGAGTCAAGGGCGATACGCAGTATTTT
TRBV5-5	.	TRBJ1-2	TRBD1	CASSLALGQLHYGYTF	TGTGCCAGCAGCTTGGCCCTGGGACAGCTCCACTATGGCTACACCTTC
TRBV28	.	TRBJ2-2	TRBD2	CASRSPLAGAGELFF	TGTGCCAGCAGGTCTCCACTAGCGGGCGCCGGGGAGCTGTTTTTT
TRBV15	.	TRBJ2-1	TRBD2	CATSSLAGDSYNEQFF	TGTGCCACCAGCAGTTTAGCGGGAGACTCCTACAATGAGCAGTTCTTC
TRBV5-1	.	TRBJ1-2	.	CAPQYLRGPLNYGYTF	TGCGCCCCCCAGTACTTAAGGGGACCCCTGAACTATGGCTACACCTTC
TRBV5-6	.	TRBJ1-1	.	CASSLGGGRNTEAFF	TGTGCCAGCAGCTTGGGGGGAGGGAGAAACACTGAAGCTTTCTTT
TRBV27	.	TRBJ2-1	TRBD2	CASSLGTSGRSYNEQFF	TGTGCCAGCAGTTTAGGGACTAGCGGGAGGTCCTACAATGAGCAGTTCTTC
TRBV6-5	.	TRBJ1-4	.	CASSLRHLANEKLFF	TGTGCCAGCAGTTTACGCCACTTGGCCAATGAAAAACTGTTTTTT
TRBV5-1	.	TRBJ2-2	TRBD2	CASSSGLARNTGELFF	TGCGCCAGCAGCTCCGGACTAGCCAGGAACACCGGGGAGCTGTTTTTT
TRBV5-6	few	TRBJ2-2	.	CASSLGGDDTGELFF	TGTGCCAGCAGCTTGGGAGGGGATGACACCGGGGAGCTGTTTTTT
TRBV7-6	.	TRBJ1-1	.	CASSSDTNTEAFF	TGTGCCAGCAGCTCTGACACGAACACTGAAGCTTTCTTT
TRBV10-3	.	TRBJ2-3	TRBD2	CAIRDVRGTSGRASTDTQYF	TGTGCCATCAGAGATGTACGCGGGACTAGCGGGAGGGCGAGCACAGATACGCAGTATTTT
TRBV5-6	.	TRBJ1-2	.	CASSLVARNYGYTF	TGTGCCAGCAGCTTGGTTGCCCGGAACTATGGCTACACCTTC
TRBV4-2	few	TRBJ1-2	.	CASSQEVGANYGYTF	TGTGCCAGCAGCCAAGAGGTCGGTGCTAACTATGGCTACACCTTC
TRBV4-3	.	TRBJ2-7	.	CASSLSQGSSYEQYF	TGCGCCAGCAGCCTGTCCCAGGGGAGCTCCTACGAGCAGTACTTC
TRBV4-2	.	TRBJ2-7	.	CASSRSQTGSRSSYEQYF	TGTGCCAGCAGCCGCTCGCAGACAGGATCCCGGAGCTCCTACGAGCAGTACTTC
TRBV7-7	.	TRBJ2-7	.	CASSPGGTGHYEQYF	TGTGCTAGCAGCCCGGGGGGGACAGGGCACTACGAGCAGTACTTC
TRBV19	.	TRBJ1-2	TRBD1	CASSPRTGVNYGYTF	TGTGCCAGTAGTCCACGGACAGGGGTAAACTATGGCTACACCTTC
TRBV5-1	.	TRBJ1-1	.	CASSLVVRTMNTEAFF	TGCGCCAGCAGCTTGGTCGTCAGGACCATGAACACTGAAGCTTTCTTT
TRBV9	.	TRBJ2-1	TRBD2	CASSVERLAGGYNEQFF	TGTGCCAGCAGCGTAGAGCGATTAGCGGGAGGGTACAATGAGCAGTTCTTC
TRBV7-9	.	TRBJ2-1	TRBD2	CASSLAPSGSLHNEQFF	TGTGCCAGCAGCTTAGCTCCTAGCGGGAGTCTCCACAATGAGCAGTTCTTC
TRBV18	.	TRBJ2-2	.	CASSPGDPATDNGELFF	TGTGCCAGCTCACCGGGAGACCCGGCGACTGATAACGGGGAGCTGTTTTTT
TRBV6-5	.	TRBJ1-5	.	CASSYGAGGQPQHF	TGTGCCAGCAGTTATGGTGCGGGGGGTCAGCCCCAGCATTTT
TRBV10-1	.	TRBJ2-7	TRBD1	CASSPGTGMREQYF	TGCGCCAGCAGTCCCGGGACAGGAATGCGGGAGCAGTACTTC
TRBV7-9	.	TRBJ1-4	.	CASSLERQPNEKLFF	TGTGCCAGCAGCTTAGAAAGACAGCCTAATGAAAAACTGTTTTTT
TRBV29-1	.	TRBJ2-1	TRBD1	CSVEASDRASYNEQFF	TGCAGCGTTGAAGCCTCGGACAGGGCCTCCTACAATGAGCAGTTCTTC
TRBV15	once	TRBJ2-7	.	CATSRDSTYEQYF	TGTGCCACCAGCAGAGATTCCACCTACGAGCAGTACTTC
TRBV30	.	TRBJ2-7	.	CAWSGGGENGEQYF	TGTGCCTGGAGTGGGGGGGGCGAAAACGGCGAGCAGTACTTC
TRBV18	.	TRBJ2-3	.	CASSRGRERADTQYF	TGTGCCAGCTCCCGGGGGCGGGAGCGTGCAGATACGCAGTATTTT
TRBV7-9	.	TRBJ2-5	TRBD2	CASSSGGLAGAETQYF	TGTGCCAGCAGCTCTGGGGGACTAGCGGGAGCGGAGACCCAGTACTTC
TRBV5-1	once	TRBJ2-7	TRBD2	CASRPPAGAYEQYF	TGCGCCAGCAGGCCCCCAGCGGGAGCATACGAGCAGTACTTC
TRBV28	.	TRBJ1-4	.	CASSLLWGEKLFF	TGTGCCAGCAGTCTACTATGGGGGGAAAAACTGTTTTTT
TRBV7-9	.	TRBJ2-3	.	CASSSPGAYTDTQYF	TGTGCCAGCAGCTCCCCTGGAGCCTACACAGATACGCAGTATTTT
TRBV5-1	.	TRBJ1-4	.	CASSRSYLRRNEKLFF	TGCGCCAGCAGCCGCTCGTACCTGAGACGGAATGAAAAACTGTTTTTT